This TCR beta chain was sequenced during a study of blood T cell repertoires in COVID-19. Study processing details: Reference gene primer amplification yielded estimated nucleated cell counts. The method was immunoSEQ multiplex PCR; TCRdb's version includes in-frame clones alone and lacks a portion of them. V, J and clone size were drawn from that table, and D and trimming were deduced from the DNA. The repertoire consists of some 290,000 clones, with about 86% occurring once and the leading ten covering about 3.6%. This clone appeared a single time. Per germline, CDR1 KGHSY and CDR2 FQNENV. V was trimmed by 4 bases and J by 6 bases, leaving 13 bases between them. The CDR3 runs to 15 residues.

V gene TRBV16 combines with J gene TRBJ1-6, with a tentative D call TRBD1 (6 bases). The receptor's source is a man between 18 and 29 years old with active or convalescent COVID-19. The specimen sequenced was peripheral blood. The CDR3 protein is CASSLGASLNSPLHF. As DNA, the CDR3 is TGTGCCAGCAGCCTGGGGGCGTCCCTTAATTCACCCCTCCACTTT.